This note documents a single T cell receptor beta chain sequence. This sample was included in a study of blood T cell repertoires in COVID-19. Study context: The United States, Italy and Spain were the sources of the acute and convalescent COVID-19 samples.

There are 15 residues in the CDR3. Trimming stripped 1 base from V and 0 bases from J, with 10 bases between. Germline CDR1 and CDR2: SGHTA and FQGNSA. Authors' processing steps: For nucleated cells, counts were estimated from reference gene primer amplification. Method: immunoSEQ multiplex PCR; TCRdb's copy keeps in-frame clones and lacks some. V and J calls plus clone size are reproduced from that table; the DNA served to infer D and trimming. This table holds roughly 100,000 clones, over 75% found once. The gene calls are TRBV7-2 and TRBJ2-7, with D possibly TRBD1 on 6 matching bases. The origin of this receptor is a human donor in a cohort sampled during active or convalescent COVID-19. The sequenced sample was peripheral blood. CDR3 coding DNA: TGTGCCAGCAGCTTAGGGGGGCGGAACTCCTACGAGCAGTACTTC. This sequence encodes CASSLGGRNSYEQYF.